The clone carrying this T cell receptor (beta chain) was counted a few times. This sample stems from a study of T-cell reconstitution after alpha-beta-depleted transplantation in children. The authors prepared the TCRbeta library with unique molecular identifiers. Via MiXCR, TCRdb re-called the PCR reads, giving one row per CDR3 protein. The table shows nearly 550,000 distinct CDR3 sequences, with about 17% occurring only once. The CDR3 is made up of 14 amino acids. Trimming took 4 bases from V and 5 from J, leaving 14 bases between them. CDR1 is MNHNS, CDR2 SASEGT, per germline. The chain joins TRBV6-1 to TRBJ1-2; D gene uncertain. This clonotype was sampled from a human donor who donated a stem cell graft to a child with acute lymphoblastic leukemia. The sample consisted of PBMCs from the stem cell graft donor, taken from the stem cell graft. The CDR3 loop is CASSVGYEDYGYTF. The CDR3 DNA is TGTGCCAGCAGTGTGGGATACGAAGATTATGGCTACACCTTC.